Presented here are 9 T cell receptor beta chains from one specimen sequenced in a study of human T cells and chemical hapten exposure. Time point noted: patch test 3, about 24 weeks after DPC sensitization. Treatment specified: therapeutic diphenylcyclopropenone sensitization with weekly scalp DPC. TCRdb ran MiXCR on the RACE reads and lists one entry per CDR3 protein. The table includes 150,000 to 200,000 distinct CDR3 sequences, around 25% detected once. This sample comprised whole blood, obtained in connection with sensitization to the hapten diphenylcyclopropenone (DPC). Receptor source: a woman in her 40s with alopecia areata. Some clones in this sample may be carry-over from other donors' samples.

This clonotype came up a few times. The chain couples TRBV6-2 or TRBV6-3 to TRBJ1-5; D uncertain. The germline V gene encodes CDR1 MNHEY and CDR2 SVGEGT. CDR3 length: 12 residues. The ends were cut back, 7 bases at V and 7 bases at J, with 11 bases in the middle. This CDR3 reads CASTRPAQPQHF. The DNA of the CDR3 is TGTGCCAGCACCCGGCCCGCACAGCCCCAGCATTTT.

This clonotype was recorded a few times. The J gene is TRBJ1-2, the V gene TRBV15, with 9 bases aligning to TRBD1. This CDR3 is 16 amino acids long. V lost 4 bases and J lost 5; bases outside the gene matches: 11. The germline V gene has CDR1 LNHNV and CDR2 YYDKDF (reference sequence). Written as DNA, the CDR3 is TGTGCCACCAGCATGCGGACAGGGGTAGGAGGGTATGGCTACACCTTC. This gives the protein CATSMRTGVGGYGYTF.

This clonotype was recorded a few times. The chain carries TRBV9 and TRBJ1-4; 7 bases map to TRBD1. The CDR3 totals 14 residues. Germline V CDR1 and CDR2: SGDLS, YYNGEE. With V trimmed by 3 bases and J by 8 bases, 7 bases remained unmatched. The CDR3 spells CASSATGQAEKLFF. CDR3 in DNA: TGTGCCAGCAGCGCGACCGGACAGGCCGAAAAACTGTTTTTT.

This clonotype was seen a handful of times. The chain couples TRBV20-1 to TRBJ2-5, with TRBD1 matching over 9 bases. The CDR3 spans 14 residues. The V segment lost 5 bases and the J segment 5 bases; nucleotides outside the gene matches: 9. CDR1 and CDR2 from the germline V gene are DFQATT and SNEGSKA (reference sequence). This CDR3 reads CSALQGQGVETQYF. The CDR3 nucleotides read TGCAGTGCTCTCCAGGGACAGGGAGTCGAGACCCAGTACTTC.

The V gene is TRBV7-9, the J gene TRBJ2-3, with TRBD2 matching over 10 bases. Germline V CDR1 and CDR2: SEHNR, FQNEAQ (reference sequence). CDR3 length: 14 residues. V lost 4 bases to trimming and J lost 5 bases; unmatched junction nucleotides: 3. CDR3 in DNA: TGTGCCAGCAGCTCCCGACTAGCGGGAGATACGCAGTATTTT. Translated: CASSSRLAGDTQYF.

This clonotype was seen only once. The chain links TRBV28 to TRBJ2-2, with TRBD1 matching over 7 bases. The CDR3 has 14 residues. CDR1 is MDHEN and CDR2 is SYDVKM in the germline V gene. V gave up 4 bases and J gave up 4 bases; unmatched junction bases: 3. CDR3 sequence reads: CASSYRGGTGELFF. Here the CDR3 DNA reads TGTGCCAGCAGTTACAGGGGTGGCACCGGGGAGCTGTTTTTT. The full variable domain, its missing parts supplied by reference TRBV28 and TRBJ2-2, is DVKVTQSSRYLVKRTGEKVFLECVQDMDHENMFWYRQDPGLGLRLIYFSYDVKMKEKGDIPEGYSVSREKKERFSLILESASTNQTSMYLCASSYRGGTGELFFGEGSRLTVL.

The gene calls are TRBV5-1 and TRBJ2-1; 15 bases line up with TRBD2. CDR1 SGHRS and CDR2 YFSETQ come from the germline V gene. J was trimmed by 0 bases and V by 4 bases; bases with no gene match: 5. CDR3 size: 18 residues. CDR3 DNA sequence: TGCGCCAGCAGCAAGGGACTAGCGGGAGGCTCCTCCTACAATGAGCAGTTCTTC. This translates into CASSKGLAGGSSYNEQFF.

This clonotype was observed a few times. The chain is built from TRBV28 and TRBJ2-5; tentatively, D is TRBD2 (6 bases). The CDR3 contains 16 residues. V lost 5 bases, J lost 3 bases, and 19 bases lay in between. Germline CDR1 and CDR2: MDHEN and SYDVKM. CDR3 nucleotides: TGTGCCAGCAGTGCCTTGATATCGGAGGGGAAAGAGACCCAGTACTTC. Protein sequence: CASSALISEGKETQYF.

A few counts support this clonotype. The chain combines TRBV4-3 with TRBJ2-2; TRBD1 or TRBD2 may be the D gene (5 bases each). This CDR3 has 16 residues. CDR1 is LGHNA, CDR2 YSLEER, per germline. Trimming took 0 bases from V and 4 from J, leaving 12 bases between them. CDR3 protein: CASSQEGGHTTGELFF. CDR3 DNA: TGCGCCAGCAGCCAAGAAGGAGGACATACCACCGGGGAGCTGTTTTTT.